This is a list of T cell receptor beta chains from one sample in a study of graft-versus-host responses after intestinal transplantation. Generated by immunoSEQ multiplex PCR, the TCRdb table keeps only in-frame clones and is missing some. The sample lists some 120,000 clones, around 94% occurring once. No cognate antigen is known for these TCRs. The sequencing used unstimulated CD4+ T cells sorted from spleen or lymph node cells, collected before intestinal transplant. Receptors were obtained from a human donor who received an intestinal transplant. Both conserved end residues are part of each CDR3. A D gene is named only where the DNA matches it firmly. A clone size is listed for some rows: how often the clone was seen (once, few, many), or a class if it is expanded.

-,TRBV27,-,TRBJ2-1,TGTCCGAAAGGGACTGAATACAATGAGCAGTTCTTC,CPKGTEYNEQFF
-,TRBV6-6,-,TRBJ2-1,TGTGCCAGCAGTTACTCTAGGGGGGGCAATGAGCAGTTCTTC,CASSYSRGGNEQFF
TRBD2,TRBV4-2,-,TRBJ2-1,TGTGCCAGCAGCCAAGACCCGCCCCGACTAGCGGGGGGCTACAATGAGCAGTTCTTC,CASSQDPPRLAGGYNEQFF
-,TRBV5-1,-,TRBJ2-2,TGCGCCAGCAGCTTGACGGCAGGGGCCATTGTGGAGCTGTTTTTT,CASSLTAGAIVELFF
-,TRBV5-1,-,TRBJ1-5,TGCGCCAGCAGCTTGGTAGCAGGGGACAATCAGCCCCAGCATTTT,CASSLVAGDNQPQHF
-,TRBV27,-,TRBJ2-7,TGTGCCAGCAGTTTGAGGCAGGCCTACGAGCAGTACTTC,CASSLRQAYEQYF
-,TRBV5-6,-,TRBJ2-5,TGTGCCAGCAGCCGACCGAACGACCCCCCGTACTTC,CASSRPNDPPYF
-,TRBV5-6,-,TRBJ2-5,TGTGCCAGCAGCTTTGGACTCGCCGCCCAAGAGACCCAGTACTTC,CASSFGLAAQETQYF
-,TRBV11-1,-,TRBJ1-5,TGTGCCAGCAGCCCAGGGACGGGCGGCAATCAGCCCCAGCATTTT,CASSPGTGGNQPQHF
-,TRBV6-5,-,TRBJ1-6,TGTGCCAGCCGCGACGTAGGGGGTTCACCCCTCCACTTT,CASRDVGGSPLHF
-,TRBV19,-,TRBJ1-5,TGTGCCAGTGGAGTAAGGAAGCCCCAGCATTTT,CASGVRKPQHF
-,TRBV6-5,-,TRBJ2-5,TGTGCCAGCAGTTATGGGGGTGGAGAGACCCAGTACTTC,CASSYGGGETQYF
-,TRBV5-1,-,TRBJ2-1,TGCGCCAGCAGCTTGCAGGAGGAGGAGCAGTTCTTC,CASSLQEEEQFF
-,TRBV7-2,once,TRBJ2-1,TGTGCCAGCAGCCCGTCCCTGGACAGAGTGGGAAATGAGCAGTTCTTC,CASSPSLDRVGNEQFF
-,TRBV29-1,-,TRBJ2-3,TGCAGCGTTGAGGAGCTAGCAGGTGATACGCAGTATTTT,CSVEELAGDTQYF
-,TRBV4-2,-,TRBJ1-2,TGTGCCAGCAGCCAAGAGAGTGGCGCATTTTATGGCTACACCTTC,CASSQESGAFYGYTF
-,TRBV2,-,TRBJ1-2,TGTGCCAGCAGTTCCGACGGCATGAACTATGGCTACACCTTC,CASSSDGMNYGYTF
TRBD2,TRBV4-1,-,TRBJ2-5,TGCGCCAGCAGCCAAGATCGCGGCAGCGGGGCGGTAAGTGGAGAGACCCAGTACTTC,CASSQDRGSGAVSGETQYF
-,TRBV2,-,TRBJ2-2,TGTGCCAGCAGTTCACAGAGCACCGGGGAGCTGTTTTTT,CASSSQSTGELFF
TRBD1,TRBV29-1,-,TRBJ1-2,TGCAGCGCATTGGACAGGGGAAACTATGGCTACACCTTC,CSALDRGNYGYTF
-,TRBV5-4,few,TRBJ1-6,TGTGCCAGCAGCTTGGAGGTCTTAGGCCTAAGGGTTTCACCCCTCCACTTT,CASSLEVLGLRVSPLHF
-,TRBV5-1,-,TRBJ2-5,TGCGCCAGCAGCTTGGTAAAACAAGAGACCCAGTACTTC,CASSLVKQETQYF
TRBD2,TRBV7-8,-,TRBJ2-7,TGTGCCAGCAGCTTAGTATGGGGACTAGGAGCCGAGCAGTACTTC,CASSLVWGLGAEQYF
-,TRBV14,-,TRBJ1-4,TGTGCCAGCAGCCCTCTATTTCTTAGACAACCCGCAACTAATGAAAAACTGTTTTTT,CASSPLFLRQPATNEKLFF
-,TRBV27,-,TRBJ2-6,TGTGCCAGCAGTTTAGAGGGCTCAGGGGCCAACGTCCTGACTTTC,CASSLEGSGANVLTF
-,TRBV4-1,-,TRBJ1-4,TGCGCCAGCAGCCAAGAAGGAGTTGGGAAACTGTTTTTT,CASSQEGVGKLFF
TRBD2,TRBV7-9,-,TRBJ2-5,TGTGCCAGCAGCATTAGCGGGGCTTCGGGAGAGACCCAGTACTTC,CASSISGASGETQYF
-,TRBV11-2,-,TRBJ2-7,TGTGCCAGCAGCTTCGGTCGTCAGGGAGGCTACGAGCAGTACTTC,CASSFGRQGGYEQYF
-,TRBV7-8,-,TRBJ1-5,TGTGCCAGCAGCTTAAGCCTGCGGCCAACCGGGGGTTCGCCCCAGCATTTT,CASSLSLRPTGGSPQHF
TRBD2,TRBV28,-,TRBJ2-5,TGTGCCAGCCACGCCGCGGGGGGCCAAGAGACCCAGTACTTC,CASHAAGGQETQYF
-,TRBV29-1,-,TRBJ2-3,TGCAGCGGCGGACCCAGGCTAGATACGCAGTATTTT,CSGGPRLDTQYF
-,TRBV7-9,once,TRBJ1-2,TGTGCCAGCAGCTTAGAGGCAGGGAGCTATGGCTACACCTTC,CASSLEAGSYGYTF
-,TRBV7-8,-,TRBJ2-7,TGTGCCAGCAGCTCAAGGACCGCCGCCTCCTACGAGCAGTACTTC,CASSSRTAASYEQYF
TRBD1,TRBV9,-,TRBJ2-7,TGTGCCAGCAGCGTAGATACAGGGGGCGAGCAGTACTTC,CASSVDTGGEQYF
-,TRBV18,-,TRBJ1-2,TGTGCCAGCTCACCCCGCTCCTATAGAGGGGAGGCCTATGGCTACACCTTC,CASSPRSYRGEAYGYTF
-,TRBV5-1,-,TRBJ2-3,TGCGCCAGCAGCCCACTGACAGGGACTAGCACAGATACGCAGTATTTT,CASSPLTGTSTDTQYF
TRBD1,TRBV10-3,-,TRBJ2-7,TGTGCCATCAGCGTAGGGACAGGGGGATCAAGCTCCTACGAGCAGTACTTC,CAISVGTGGSSSYEQYF
-,TRBV4-1,-,TRBJ2-1,TGCGCCAGCAGCCAAGAAGTGAGGGTTTTCTACAATGAGCAGTTCTTC,CASSQEVRVFYNEQFF
-,TRBV7-3,-,TRBJ2-3,TGTGCCAGCAGCTCTTCCTATACGCAGTATTTT,CASSSSYTQYF
-,TRBV30,once,TRBJ1-4,TGTGCCTGGAGTGTACAGGGCAGTGAAAAACTGTTTTTT,CAWSVQGSEKLFF
TRBD2,TRBV9,-,TRBJ2-4,TGTGCCAGCAGCGTAGATGGGGGACTAGCGGGGGGCCTAACCAAAAACATTCAGTACTTC,CASSVDGGLAGGLTKNIQYF
TRBD2,TRBV7-9,-,TRBJ2-1,TGTGCCAGCCCTGCGGGGGGGGAGGACAATGAGCAGTTCTTC,CASPAGGEDNEQFF
-,TRBV30,-,TRBJ1-3,TGTGCCTGGAGTCATCAGGGAAACACCATATATTTT,CAWSHQGNTIYF
TRBD2,TRBV12-5,-,TRBJ2-1,TGTGCTAGTGGCCCCCCAACTAGCGGGGGCTCCTACAATGAGCAGTTCTTC,CASGPPTSGGSYNEQFF
TRBD1,TRBV7-2,-,TRBJ2-3,TGTGCCAGCCTGCCGGGACAGAGCACAGATACGCAGTATTTT,CASLPGQSTDTQYF
TRBD1,TRBV27,-,TRBJ1-6,TGTGCCAGCGGCTATTGGGACAGGGATAATTCACCCCTCCACTTT,CASGYWDRDNSPLHF
-,TRBV6-1,-,TRBJ1-2,TGTGCCAGCAGTAACAGACAGGATGGCTACACCTTC,CASSNRQDGYTF
-,TRBV19,-,TRBJ1-1,TGTGCCAGTAGTACCGGGATCTTCGGGGGTACTGAAGCTTTCTTT,CASSTGIFGGTEAFF
-,TRBV19,-,TRBJ2-3,TGTGCCAGTAGTATAGTGGGGCGGCGGCAGAGCACAGATACGCAGTATTTT,CASSIVGRRQSTDTQYF
TRBD1,TRBV5-5,once,TRBJ1-2,TGTGCCAGCAGCCCGGGACAGATAAATGGCTACACCTTC,CASSPGQINGYTF
-,TRBV19,-,TRBJ2-3,TGTGCCAGTAGTATGGGGAGGGGGGGCATAGATACGCAGTATTTT,CASSMGRGGIDTQYF
TRBD1,TRBV15,-,TRBJ1-6,TGTGCCACCAGCAGAGAGGACAGGGTAAATTCACCCCTCCACTTT,CATSREDRVNSPLHF
TRBD1,TRBV27,-,TRBJ2-2,TGTGCCAGCAGTCGAGACAGGGGGCACACCGGGGAGCTGTTTTTT,CASSRDRGHTGELFF
TRBD1,TRBV6-1,once,TRBJ1-2,TGTGCCAGCAGGTCCGGGACAGGGTATGGCTACACCTTC,CASRSGTGYGYTF
-,TRBV11-2,-,TRBJ1-1,TGTGCCAGCAGCCCTGAACCCGTCACTGAAGCTTTCTTT,CASSPEPVTEAFF
-,TRBV18,-,TRBJ1-2,TGTGCCAGCTCACCGGGGGACTATGGCTACACCTTC,CASSPGDYGYTF
-,TRBV6-1,few,TRBJ1-6,TGTGCCAGCCGGAGGGATAATTCACCCCTCCACTTT,CASRRDNSPLHF
-,TRBV7-8,-,TRBJ2-7,TGTGCCAGCAGCTTGCGCCCAGAAGGGTTTTACGAGCAGTACTTC,CASSLRPEGFYEQYF